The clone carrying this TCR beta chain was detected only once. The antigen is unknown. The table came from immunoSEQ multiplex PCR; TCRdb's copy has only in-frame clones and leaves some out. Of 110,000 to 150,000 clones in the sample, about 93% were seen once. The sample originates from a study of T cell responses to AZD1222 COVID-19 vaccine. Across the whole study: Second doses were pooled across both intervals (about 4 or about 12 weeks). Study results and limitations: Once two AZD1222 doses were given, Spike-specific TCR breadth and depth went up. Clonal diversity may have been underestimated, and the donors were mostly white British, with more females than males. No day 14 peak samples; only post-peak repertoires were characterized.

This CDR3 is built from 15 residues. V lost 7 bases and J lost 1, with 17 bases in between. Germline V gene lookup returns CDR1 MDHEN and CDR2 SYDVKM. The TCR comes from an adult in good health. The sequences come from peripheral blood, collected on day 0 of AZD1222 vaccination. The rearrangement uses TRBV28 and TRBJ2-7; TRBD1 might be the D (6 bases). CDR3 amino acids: CASTPQGGSSYEQYF. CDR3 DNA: TGTGCCAGCACTCCACAGGGCGGGTCTTCCTACGAGCAGTACTTC.